The clone carrying this TCR beta chain was detected only a few times. Its antigen is not known. None of the included patients had other autoimmune diseases, uncontrolled infections, pregnancy or lactation, as these led to exclusion. The diagnosis combined clinical symptoms, thyroxine, TRAb, thyroid ultrasound and orbital computed tomography scans. The entry originates in a study of Graves' ophthalmopathy and Graves' hyperthyroidism. Study-level points and caveats: A model of 13 signatures distinguished ophthalmopathy from stable hyperthyroidism at approximately 89% sensitivity and 81.08% specificity.

CDR1 and CDR2 from the germline V gene are LNHDA and SQIVND (reference sequence). V gave up 7 bases and J gave up 2 bases, with 11 bases separating them. CDR3 length equals 13 residues. Researchers took RNA transcripts and amplified TCR beta CDR3 regions from them. The authors performed first-round RT-PCR with HTBI primers and then a second-round multiplex PCR. TCRdb processed the multiplex PCR reads anew with MiXCR; each CDR3 protein has one entry. Of over a million distinct CDR3 sequences in the sample, roughly two fifths were seen once. The chain is built from TRBV19 and TRBJ1-2, with a weak D call TRBD1 (6 bases). The sample taken for sequencing was peripheral blood or thyroid tissue (not recorded which). The clonotype was recovered from an adult man with Graves' hyperthyroidism. Here the CDR3 reads CASNPTGNYGYTF. The CDR3 DNA follows: TGTGCCAGTAACCCGACAGGAAACTATGGCTACACCTTC.